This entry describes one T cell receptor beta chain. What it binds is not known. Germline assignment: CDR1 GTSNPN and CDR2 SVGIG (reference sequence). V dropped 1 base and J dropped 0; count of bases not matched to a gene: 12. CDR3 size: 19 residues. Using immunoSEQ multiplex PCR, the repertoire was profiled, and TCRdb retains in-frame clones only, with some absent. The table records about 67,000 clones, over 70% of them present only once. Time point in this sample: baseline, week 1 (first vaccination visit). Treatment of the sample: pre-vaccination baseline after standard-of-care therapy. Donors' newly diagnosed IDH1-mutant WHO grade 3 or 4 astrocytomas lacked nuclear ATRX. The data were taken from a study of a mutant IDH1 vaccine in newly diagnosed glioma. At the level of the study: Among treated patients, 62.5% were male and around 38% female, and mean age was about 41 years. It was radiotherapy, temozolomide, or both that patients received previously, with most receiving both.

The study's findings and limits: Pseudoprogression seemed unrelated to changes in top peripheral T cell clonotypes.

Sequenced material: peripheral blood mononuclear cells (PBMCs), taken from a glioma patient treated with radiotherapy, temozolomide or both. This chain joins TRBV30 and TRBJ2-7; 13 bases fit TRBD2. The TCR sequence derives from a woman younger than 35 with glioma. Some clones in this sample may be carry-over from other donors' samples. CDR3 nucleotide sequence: TGTGCCTGGAGTGCACCGGGACTAGCGGGAAGGTGGAGCTCCTACGAGCAGTACTTC. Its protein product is CAWSAPGLAGRWSSYEQYF.